This is a list of T cell receptor beta chains from one sample in a study of shared clonotypes between healthy human individuals. The table came from immunoSEQ multiplex PCR; TCRdb's copy has only in-frame clones and leaves some out. This sample yields about 1.1 million clones, of which around 77% are seen a single time; roughly 0.83% belongs to the top ten. The sequenced material came from memory CD4+ T cells from PBMCs. The receptors come from a man aged 18 to 30 in good health. Some clones in this sample may be carry-over from other donors' samples. CDR3s leave out the opening cysteine and the closing phenylalanine or tryptophan.

j_call v_call cdr3_aa
TRBJ1-1 TRBV2 ASNPGQGREAF
TRBJ2-1 TRBV5-1 ASSLGQGPNNEQF
TRBJ2-7 TRBV5-1 ASSLEAGGYEQY
TRBJ2-4 TRBV29-1 SVEMIAKNIQY
TRBJ1-6 TRBV30 AWSSGQGNSPLH
TRBJ2-2 TRBV28 ASSLSRGPTGELF
TRBJ2-1 TRBV7-3 ASSLVAGNEQF
TRBJ2-7 TRBV11-1 ASSSPGQGFRRVSYEQY
TRBJ2-7 TRBV4-1 ASSQLTINNEQY
TRBJ1-5 TRBV6-1 ASSKFGGNQPQH
TRBJ1-6 TRBV4-1 ASSLTGTDSPLH
TRBJ2-1 TRBV10-3 AISESGSYNEQF
TRBJ1-2 TRBV6-6 ASSYSKGNYGYT
TRBJ2-1 TRBV2 ASGGLGGNEQF
TRBJ2-1 TRBV28 ASRSQAYLNEQF
TRBJ2-1 TRBV2 ASSDRVLDEQF
TRBJ1-2 TRBV30 AWSEILSH
TRBJ2-1 TRBV30 AWSVLGVSSYNEQF
TRBJ2-1 TRBV29-1 SVRLSMGEQF
TRBJ1-1 TRBV30 AWSDQMTGAF
TRBJ1-4 TRBV28 ASSLVAAGRLATNEKLF
TRBJ1-2 TRBV15 ATSRESQGYGYT
TRBJ2-1 TRBV5-8 ASSSGLPKQEQF
TRBJ2-1 TRBV7-8 ASSLTAKGHNEQF
TRBJ2-3 TRBV15 ATRRTSDTDTQY
TRBJ1-4 TRBV5-1 ASSLWGSGEKLF
TRBJ1-4 TRBV19 ASTSQGRGTNEKLF
TRBJ2-3 TRBV28 ASSLPPGGGGVNTQY
TRBJ2-5 TRBV6-1 ASSRGRGPQETQY
TRBJ1-1 TRBV27 ASSLFWDRGRTEAF
TRBJ2-7 TRBV27 ASSLIAKGAYYEQY
TRBJ2-7 TRBV6-4 ALLLAGGFYEQY
TRBJ1-2 TRBV28 ASSATGDYGYT
TRBJ2-4 TRBV5-8 ASSFDLAKNIQY
TRBJ2-7 TRBV4-3 ASSQDGGSSSYEQY
TRBJ2-5 TRBV9 ASSPFNRVSKTGEETQY
TRBJ2-7 TRBV19 ASSTGQGTYEQY
TRBJ2-1 TRBV5-1 ASSPGGRSYNEQF
TRBJ2-5 TRBV6-6 ASSYNAGVWETQY
TRBJ2-3 TRBV7-9 ASSLERPN
TRBJ2-2 TRBV5-3 ARSTYRTGPVSTGELF
TRBJ2-3 TRBV7-9 ASSPQGLFGTDTQY
TRBJ2-7 TRBV5-1 ASSRGQGAIEQY
TRBJ2-2 TRBV29-1 SVRLGGSNTGELF
TRBJ2-5 TRBV10-3 AISKGLAGIQETQY